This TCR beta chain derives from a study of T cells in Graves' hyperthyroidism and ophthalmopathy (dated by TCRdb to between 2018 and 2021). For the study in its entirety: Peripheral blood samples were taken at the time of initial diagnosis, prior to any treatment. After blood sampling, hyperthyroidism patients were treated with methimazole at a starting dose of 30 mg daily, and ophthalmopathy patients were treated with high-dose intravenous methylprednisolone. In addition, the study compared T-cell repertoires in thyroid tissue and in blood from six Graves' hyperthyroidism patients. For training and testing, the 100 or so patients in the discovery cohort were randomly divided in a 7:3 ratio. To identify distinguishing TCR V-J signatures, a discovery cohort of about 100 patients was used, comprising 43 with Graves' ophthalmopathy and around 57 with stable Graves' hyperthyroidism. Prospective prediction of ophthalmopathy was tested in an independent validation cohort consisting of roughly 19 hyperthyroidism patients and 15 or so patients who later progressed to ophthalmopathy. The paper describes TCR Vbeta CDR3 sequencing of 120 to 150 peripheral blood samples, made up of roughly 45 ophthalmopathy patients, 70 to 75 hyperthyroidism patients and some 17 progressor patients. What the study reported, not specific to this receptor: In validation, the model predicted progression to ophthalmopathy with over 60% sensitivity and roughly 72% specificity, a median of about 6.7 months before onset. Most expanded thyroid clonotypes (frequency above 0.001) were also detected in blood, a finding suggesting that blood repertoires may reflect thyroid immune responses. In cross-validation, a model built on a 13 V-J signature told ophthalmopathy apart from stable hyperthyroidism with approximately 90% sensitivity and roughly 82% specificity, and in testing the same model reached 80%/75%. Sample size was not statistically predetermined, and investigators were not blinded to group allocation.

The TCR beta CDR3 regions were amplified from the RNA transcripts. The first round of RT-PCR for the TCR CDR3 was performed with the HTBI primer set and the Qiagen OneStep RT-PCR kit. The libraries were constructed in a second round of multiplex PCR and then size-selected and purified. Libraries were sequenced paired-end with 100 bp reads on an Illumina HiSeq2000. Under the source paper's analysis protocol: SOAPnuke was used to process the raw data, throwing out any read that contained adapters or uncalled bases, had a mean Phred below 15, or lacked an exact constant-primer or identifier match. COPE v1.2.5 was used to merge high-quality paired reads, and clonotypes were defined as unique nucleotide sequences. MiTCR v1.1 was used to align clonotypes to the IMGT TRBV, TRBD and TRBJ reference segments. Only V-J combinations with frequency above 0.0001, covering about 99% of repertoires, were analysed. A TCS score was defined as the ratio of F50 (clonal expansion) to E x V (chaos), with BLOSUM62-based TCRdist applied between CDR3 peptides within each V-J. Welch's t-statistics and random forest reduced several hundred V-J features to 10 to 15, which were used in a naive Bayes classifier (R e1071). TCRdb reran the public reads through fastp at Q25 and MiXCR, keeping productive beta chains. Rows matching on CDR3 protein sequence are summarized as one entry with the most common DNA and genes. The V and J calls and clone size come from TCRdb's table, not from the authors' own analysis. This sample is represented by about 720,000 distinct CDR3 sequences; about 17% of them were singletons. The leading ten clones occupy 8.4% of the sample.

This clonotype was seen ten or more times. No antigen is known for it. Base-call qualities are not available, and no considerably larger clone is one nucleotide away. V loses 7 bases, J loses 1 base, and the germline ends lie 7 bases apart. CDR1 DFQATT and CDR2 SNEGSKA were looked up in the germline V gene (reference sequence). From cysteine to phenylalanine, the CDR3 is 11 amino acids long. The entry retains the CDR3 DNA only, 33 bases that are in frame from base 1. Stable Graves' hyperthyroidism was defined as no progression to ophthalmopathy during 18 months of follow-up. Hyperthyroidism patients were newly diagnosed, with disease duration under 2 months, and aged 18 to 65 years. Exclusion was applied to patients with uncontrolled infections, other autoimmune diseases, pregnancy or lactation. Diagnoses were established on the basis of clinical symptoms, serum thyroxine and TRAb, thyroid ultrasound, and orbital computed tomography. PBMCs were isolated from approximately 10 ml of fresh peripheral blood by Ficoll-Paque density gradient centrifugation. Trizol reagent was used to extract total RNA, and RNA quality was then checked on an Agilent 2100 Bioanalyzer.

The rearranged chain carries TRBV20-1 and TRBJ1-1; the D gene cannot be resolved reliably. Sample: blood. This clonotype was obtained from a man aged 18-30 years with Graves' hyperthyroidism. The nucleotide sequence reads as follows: TGCAGTGGTTACAGGAACACTGAAGCTTTCTTT. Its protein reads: CSGYRNTEAFF.